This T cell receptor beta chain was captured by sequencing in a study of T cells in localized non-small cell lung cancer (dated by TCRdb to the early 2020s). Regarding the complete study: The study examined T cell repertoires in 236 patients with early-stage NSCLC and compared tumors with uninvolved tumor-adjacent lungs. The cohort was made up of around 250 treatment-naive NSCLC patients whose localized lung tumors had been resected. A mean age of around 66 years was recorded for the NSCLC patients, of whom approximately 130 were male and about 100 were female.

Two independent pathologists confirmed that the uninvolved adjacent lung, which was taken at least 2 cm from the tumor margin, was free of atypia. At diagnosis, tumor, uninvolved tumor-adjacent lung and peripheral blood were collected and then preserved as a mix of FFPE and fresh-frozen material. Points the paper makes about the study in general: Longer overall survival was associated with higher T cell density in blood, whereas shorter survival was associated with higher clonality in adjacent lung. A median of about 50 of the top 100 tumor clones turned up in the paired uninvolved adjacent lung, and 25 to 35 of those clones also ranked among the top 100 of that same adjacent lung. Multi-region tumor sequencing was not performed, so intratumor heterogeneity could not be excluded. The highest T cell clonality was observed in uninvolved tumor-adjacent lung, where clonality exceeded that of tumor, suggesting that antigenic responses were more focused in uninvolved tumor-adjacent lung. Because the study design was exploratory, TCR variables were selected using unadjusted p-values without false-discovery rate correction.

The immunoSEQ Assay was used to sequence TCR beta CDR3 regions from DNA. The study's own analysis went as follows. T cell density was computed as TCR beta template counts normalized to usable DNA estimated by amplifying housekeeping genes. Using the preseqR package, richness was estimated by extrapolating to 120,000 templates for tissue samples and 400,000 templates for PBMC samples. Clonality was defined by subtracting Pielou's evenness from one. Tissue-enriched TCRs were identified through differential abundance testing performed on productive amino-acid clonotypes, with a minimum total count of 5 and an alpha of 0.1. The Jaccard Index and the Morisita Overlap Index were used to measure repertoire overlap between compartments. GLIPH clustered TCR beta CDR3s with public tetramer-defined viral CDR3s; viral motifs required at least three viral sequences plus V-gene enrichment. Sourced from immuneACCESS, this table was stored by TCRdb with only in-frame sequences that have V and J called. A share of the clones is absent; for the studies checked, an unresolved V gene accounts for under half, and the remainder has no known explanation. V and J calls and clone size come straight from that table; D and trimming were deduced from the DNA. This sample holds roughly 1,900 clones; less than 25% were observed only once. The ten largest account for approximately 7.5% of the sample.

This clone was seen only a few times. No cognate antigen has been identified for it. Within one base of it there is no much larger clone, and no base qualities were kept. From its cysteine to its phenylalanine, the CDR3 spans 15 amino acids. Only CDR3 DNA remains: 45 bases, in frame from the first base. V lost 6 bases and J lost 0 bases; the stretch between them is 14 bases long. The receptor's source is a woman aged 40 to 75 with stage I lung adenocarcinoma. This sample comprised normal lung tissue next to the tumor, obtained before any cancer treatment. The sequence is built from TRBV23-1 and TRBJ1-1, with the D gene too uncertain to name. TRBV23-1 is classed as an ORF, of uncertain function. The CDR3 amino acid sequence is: CASSLRLMMNTEAFF. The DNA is TGCGCCAGCAGCCTTCGACTGATGATGAACACTGAAGCTTTCTTT.